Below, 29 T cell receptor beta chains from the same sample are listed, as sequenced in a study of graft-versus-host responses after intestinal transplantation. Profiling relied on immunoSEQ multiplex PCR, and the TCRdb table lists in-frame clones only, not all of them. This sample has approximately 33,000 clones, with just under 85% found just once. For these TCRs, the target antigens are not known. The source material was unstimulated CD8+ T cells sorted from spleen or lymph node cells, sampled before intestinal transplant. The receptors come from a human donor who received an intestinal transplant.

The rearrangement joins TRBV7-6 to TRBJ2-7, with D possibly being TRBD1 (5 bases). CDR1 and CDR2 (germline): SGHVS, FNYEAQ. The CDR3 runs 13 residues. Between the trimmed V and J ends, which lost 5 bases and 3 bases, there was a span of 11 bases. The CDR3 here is CASSAGPNYEQYF. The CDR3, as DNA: TGTGCCAGCAGCGCAGGGCCCAACTACGAGCAGTACTTC.

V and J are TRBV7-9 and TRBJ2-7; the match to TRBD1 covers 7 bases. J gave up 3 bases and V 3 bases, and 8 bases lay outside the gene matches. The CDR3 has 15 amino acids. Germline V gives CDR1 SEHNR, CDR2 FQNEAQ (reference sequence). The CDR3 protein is CASSFSQGVLYEQYF. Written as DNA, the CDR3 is TGTGCCAGCAGCTTTAGTCAGGGGGTCCTCTACGAGCAGTACTTC. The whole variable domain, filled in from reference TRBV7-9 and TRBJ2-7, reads DTGVSQNPRHKITKRGQNVTFRCDPISEHNRLYWYRQTLGQGPEFLTYFQNEAQLEKSRLLSDRFSAERPKGSFSTLEIQRTEQGDSAMYLCASSFSQGVLYEQYFGPGTRLTVT.

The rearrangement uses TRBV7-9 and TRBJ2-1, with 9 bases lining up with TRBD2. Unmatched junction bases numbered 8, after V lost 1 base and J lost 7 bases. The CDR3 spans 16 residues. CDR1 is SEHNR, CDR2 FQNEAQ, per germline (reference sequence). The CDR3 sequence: CASSLVLAGWGNEQFF. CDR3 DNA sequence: TGTGCCAGCAGCTTAGTCCTAGCGGGATGGGGTAATGAGCAGTTCTTC.

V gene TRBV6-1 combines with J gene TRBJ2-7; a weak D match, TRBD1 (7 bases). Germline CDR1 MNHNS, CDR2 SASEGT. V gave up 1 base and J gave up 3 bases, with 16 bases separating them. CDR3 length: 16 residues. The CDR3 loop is CASSEGAGRGDYEQYF. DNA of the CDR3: TGTGCCAGCAGTGAAGGCGCGGGCAGGGGGGACTACGAGCAGTACTTC.

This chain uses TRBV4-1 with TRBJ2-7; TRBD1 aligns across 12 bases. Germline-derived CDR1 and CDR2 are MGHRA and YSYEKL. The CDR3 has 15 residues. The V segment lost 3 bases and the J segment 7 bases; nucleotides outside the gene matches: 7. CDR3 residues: CASSHPGQGAGEQYF. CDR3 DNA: TGCGCCAGCAGCCATCCGGGACAGGGGGCGGGGGAGCAGTACTTC.

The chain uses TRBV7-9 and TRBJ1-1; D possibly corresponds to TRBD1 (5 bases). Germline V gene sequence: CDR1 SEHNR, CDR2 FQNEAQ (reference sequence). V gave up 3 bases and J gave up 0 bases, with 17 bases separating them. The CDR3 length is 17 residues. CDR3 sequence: CASSFGRVDLMNTEAFF. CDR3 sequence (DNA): TGTGCCAGCAGCTTCGGCAGGGTTGACCTCATGAACACTGAAGCTTTCTTT.

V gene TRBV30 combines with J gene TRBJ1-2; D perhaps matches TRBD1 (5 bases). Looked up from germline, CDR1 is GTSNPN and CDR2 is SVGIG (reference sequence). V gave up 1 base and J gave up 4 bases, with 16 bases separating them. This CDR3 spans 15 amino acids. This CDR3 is CAWSEKTGGVYGYTF. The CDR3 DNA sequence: TGTGCCTGGAGTGAAAAAACCGGGGGGGTCTATGGCTACACCTTC.

CDR3 loop: CASSHKGQGRANEKLFF. The CDR3 region has the DNA TGTGCCAGCAGCCACAAAGGACAGGGACGAGCTAATGAAAAACTGTTTTTT. The V gene is TRBV5-4, the J gene TRBJ1-4, with TRBD1 matching over 8 bases. V shed 4 bases, J shed 3 bases, and the junction held 11 bases outside the gene matches. Germline V CDR1 and CDR2: SGHNT, YYREEE (reference sequence). The CDR3 loop spans 17 amino acids.

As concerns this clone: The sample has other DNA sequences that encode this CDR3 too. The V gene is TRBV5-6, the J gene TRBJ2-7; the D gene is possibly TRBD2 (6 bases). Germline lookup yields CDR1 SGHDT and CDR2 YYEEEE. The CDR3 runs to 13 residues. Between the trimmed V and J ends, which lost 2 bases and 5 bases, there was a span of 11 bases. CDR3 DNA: TGTGCCAGCAGCTTAGGGTCGGGGGACGAGCAGTACTTC. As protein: CASSLGSGDEQYF.

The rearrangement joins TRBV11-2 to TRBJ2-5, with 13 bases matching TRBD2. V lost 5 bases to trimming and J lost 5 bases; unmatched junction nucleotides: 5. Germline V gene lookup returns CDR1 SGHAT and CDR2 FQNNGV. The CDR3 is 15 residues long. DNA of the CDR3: TGTGCCAGCAGCCGCAGGACTAGCGGGAGTGAGACCCAGTACTTC. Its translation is CASSRRTSGSETQYF.

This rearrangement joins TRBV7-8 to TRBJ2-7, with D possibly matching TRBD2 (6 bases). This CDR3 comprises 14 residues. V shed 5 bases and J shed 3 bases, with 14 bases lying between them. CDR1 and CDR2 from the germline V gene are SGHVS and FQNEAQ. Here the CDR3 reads CASSRRVGDYEQYF. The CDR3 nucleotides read TGTGCCAGCAGCCGGAGGGTGGGGGACTACGAGCAGTACTTC.

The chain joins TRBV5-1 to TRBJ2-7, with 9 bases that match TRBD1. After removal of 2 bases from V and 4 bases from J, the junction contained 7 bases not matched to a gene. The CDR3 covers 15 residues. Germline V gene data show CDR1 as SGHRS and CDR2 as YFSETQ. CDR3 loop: CASSLWTGAGYEQYF. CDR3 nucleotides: TGCGCCAGCAGCTTATGGACAGGGGCGGGTTACGAGCAGTACTTC.

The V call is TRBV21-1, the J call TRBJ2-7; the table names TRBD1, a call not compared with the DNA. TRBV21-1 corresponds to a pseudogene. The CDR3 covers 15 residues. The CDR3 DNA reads TGTGCCAGCAGCCCGATAAGGACAGGGAAGGGAGAGCAGTACTTC. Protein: CASSPIRTGKGEQYF.

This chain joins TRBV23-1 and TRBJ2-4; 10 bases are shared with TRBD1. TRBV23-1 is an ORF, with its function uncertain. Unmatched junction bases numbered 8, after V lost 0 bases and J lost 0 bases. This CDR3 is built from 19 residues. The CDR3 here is CASSQSSGTGDLAKNIQYF. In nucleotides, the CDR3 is TGCGCCAGCAGTCAATCTAGTGGGACAGGGGATTTAGCCAAAAACATTCAGTACTTC.

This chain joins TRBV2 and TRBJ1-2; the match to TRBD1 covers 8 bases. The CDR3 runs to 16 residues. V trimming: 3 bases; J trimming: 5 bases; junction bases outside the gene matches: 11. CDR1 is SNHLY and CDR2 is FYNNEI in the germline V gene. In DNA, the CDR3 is TGTGCCAGCAGTGATACCATGCAGGGGGCTCGATATGGCTACACCTTC. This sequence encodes CASSDTMQGARYGYTF. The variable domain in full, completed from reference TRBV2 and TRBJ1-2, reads EPEVTQTPSHQVTQMGQEVILRCVPISNHLYFYWYRQILGQKVEFLVSFYNNEISEKSEIFDDQFSVERPDGSNFTLKIRSTKLEDSAMYFCASSDTMQGARYGYTFGSGTRLTVV.

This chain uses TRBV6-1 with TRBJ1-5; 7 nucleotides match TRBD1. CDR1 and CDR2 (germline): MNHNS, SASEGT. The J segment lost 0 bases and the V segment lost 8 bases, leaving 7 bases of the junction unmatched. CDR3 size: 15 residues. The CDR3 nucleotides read TGTGCCAGCCATAGACAGGGAGATAGCAATCAGCCCCAGCATTTT. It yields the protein CASHRQGDSNQPQHF.

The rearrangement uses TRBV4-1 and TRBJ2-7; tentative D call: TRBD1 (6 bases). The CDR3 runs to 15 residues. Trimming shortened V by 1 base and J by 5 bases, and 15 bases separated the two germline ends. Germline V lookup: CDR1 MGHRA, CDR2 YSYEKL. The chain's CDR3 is CASSQAPQGLHEQYF. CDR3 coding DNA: TGCGCCAGCAGCCAAGCGCCGCAGGGGTTACACGAGCAGTACTTC.

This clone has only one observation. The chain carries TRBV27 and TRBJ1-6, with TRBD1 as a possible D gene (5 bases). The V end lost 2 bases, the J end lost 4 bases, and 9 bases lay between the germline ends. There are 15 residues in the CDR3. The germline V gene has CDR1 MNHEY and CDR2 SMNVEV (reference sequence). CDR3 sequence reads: CASSLRQGYNSPLHF. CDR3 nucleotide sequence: TGTGCCAGCAGTTTACGGCAGGGTTATAATTCACCCCTCCACTTT.

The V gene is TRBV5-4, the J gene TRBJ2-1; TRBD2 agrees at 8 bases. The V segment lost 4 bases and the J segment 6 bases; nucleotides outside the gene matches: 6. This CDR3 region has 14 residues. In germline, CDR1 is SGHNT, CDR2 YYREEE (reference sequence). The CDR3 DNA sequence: TGTGCCAGCAGCAACGGACTAGCAGCCAATGAGCAGTTCTTC. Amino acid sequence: CASSNGLAANEQFF.

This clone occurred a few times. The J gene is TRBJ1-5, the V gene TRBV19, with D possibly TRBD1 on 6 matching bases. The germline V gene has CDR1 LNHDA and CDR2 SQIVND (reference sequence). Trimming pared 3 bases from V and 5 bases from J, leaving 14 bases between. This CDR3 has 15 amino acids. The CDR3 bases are TGTGCCAGTAGTATCTCGGACAGCGATTATCAGCCCCAGCATTTT. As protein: CASSISDSDYQPQHF.

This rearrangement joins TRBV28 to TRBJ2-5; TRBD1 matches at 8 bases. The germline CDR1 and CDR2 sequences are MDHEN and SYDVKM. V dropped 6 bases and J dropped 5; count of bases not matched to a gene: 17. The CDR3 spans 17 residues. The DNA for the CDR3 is TGTGCCAGCAGCAAACTAAGACAGGGGACCGCCGGGGAGACCCAGTACTTC. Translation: CASSKLRQGTAGETQYF.

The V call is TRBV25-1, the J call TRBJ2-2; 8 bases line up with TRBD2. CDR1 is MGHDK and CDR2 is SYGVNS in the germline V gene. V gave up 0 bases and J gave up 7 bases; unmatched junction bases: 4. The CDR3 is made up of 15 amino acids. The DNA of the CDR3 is TGTGCCAGCAGTGAATACGGGGGGGCCTTCGGGGAGCTGTTTTTT. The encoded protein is CASSEYGGAFGELFF.

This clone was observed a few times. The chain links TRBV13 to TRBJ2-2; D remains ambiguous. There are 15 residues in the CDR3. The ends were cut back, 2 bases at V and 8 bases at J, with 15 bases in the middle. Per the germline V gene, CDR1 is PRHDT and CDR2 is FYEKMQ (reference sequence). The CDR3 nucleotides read TGTGCCAGCAGCTTACCCTCCAGGTCGTCTGGGGAGCTGTTTTTT. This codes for CASSLPSRSSGELFF.

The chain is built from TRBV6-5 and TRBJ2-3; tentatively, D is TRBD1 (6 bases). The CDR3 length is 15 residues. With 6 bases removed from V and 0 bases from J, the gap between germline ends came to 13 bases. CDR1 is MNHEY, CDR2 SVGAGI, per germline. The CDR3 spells CASSPGEYSTDTQYF. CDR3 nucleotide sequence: TGTGCCAGCAGCCCAGGGGAATACAGCACAGATACGCAGTATTTT.

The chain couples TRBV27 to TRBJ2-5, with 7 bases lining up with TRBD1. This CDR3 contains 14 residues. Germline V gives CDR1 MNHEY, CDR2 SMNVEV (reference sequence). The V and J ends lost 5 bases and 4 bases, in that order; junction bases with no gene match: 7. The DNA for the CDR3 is TGTGCCAGCAGTCTGGGGGACAGTGGAGAGACCCAGTACTTC. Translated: CASSLGDSGETQYF.

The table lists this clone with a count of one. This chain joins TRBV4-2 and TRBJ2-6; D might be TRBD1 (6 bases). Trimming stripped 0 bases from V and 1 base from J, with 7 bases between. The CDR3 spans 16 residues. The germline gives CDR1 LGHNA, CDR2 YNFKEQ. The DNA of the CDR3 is TGTGCCAGCAGCCAAGATCAGGGGTCTGGGGCCAACGTCCTGACTTTC. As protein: CASSQDQGSGANVLTF.

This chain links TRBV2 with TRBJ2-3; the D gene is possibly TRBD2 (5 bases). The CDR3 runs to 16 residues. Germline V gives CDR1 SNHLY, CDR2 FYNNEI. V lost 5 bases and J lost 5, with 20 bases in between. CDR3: CASSYPWPAEQDTQYF. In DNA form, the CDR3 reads TGTGCCAGCAGTTACCCTTGGCCAGCGGAGCAAGATACGCAGTATTTT.

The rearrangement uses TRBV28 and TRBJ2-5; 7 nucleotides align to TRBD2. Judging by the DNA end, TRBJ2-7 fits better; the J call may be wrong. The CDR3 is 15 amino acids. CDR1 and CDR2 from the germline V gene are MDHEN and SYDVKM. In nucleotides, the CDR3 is TGTGCCAGCAGTTTAAGTCGGCGGGGAGGGGACGAGCAGTACTTC. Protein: CASSLSRRGGDEQYF.

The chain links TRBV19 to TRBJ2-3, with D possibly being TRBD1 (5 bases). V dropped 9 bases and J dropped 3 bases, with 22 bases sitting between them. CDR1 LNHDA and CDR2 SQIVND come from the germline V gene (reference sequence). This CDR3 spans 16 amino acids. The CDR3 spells CARDLVDNLGTDTQYF. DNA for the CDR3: TGTGCCAGGGACCTCGTGGACAACCTCGGGACAGATACGCAGTATTTT.